This T cell receptor beta chain comes out of a study of beta chain features in type 1 diabetes. Study-level points and caveats: Insertion counts at VDJ junctions were lower in type 1 diabetes patients, who also showed more deletions there.

On average, the one heparinised blood draw given by each donor was approximately 120 mL. Naive, central memory, regulatory and stem cell-like memory cells within the CD4+ compartment were sorted using CD45RO/CCR7/CD25/CD127/CD95/CD27. Purity (above 95%) was reached by all sorted populations. The sequenced template was cDNA made from the entire isolated RNA. Assay: immunoSEQ multiplex PCR; the TCRdb copy retains only in-frame clones and omits some. The sample gives approximately 250,000 clones, roughly 15% of which show up once; 0.026% is in the top ten. This clone occurred a few times. What it binds is not known. This receptor was taken from a middle-aged woman in good health. Sequencing was performed on naive CD4+ T cells from blood.

This chain's CDR3 is CASSDRERAQPQHF. The DNA for the CDR3 is TGTGCCAGTAGTGACAGGGAAAGGGCTCAGCCCCAGCATTTT. This chain connects TRBV19 to TRBJ1-5; TRBD1 agrees at 7 bases. V was pared by 5 bases and J by 6 bases, with 7 bases of the junction left unmatched. This CDR3 region has 14 residues. CDR1 LNHDA and CDR2 SQIVND come from the germline V gene (reference sequence).